The clone carrying this T cell receptor beta chain was counted a single time. CD45RO-negative CD8 cells positively selected for CCR7 made up the naive population, which excluded terminally differentiated effector memory CD45RA+ cells. The sample comes from a study of shared clonotypes between healthy human individuals. After removal of 1 base from V and 3 bases from J, the junction contained 1 base not matched to a gene. CDR1 LGHNA and CDR2 YSLEER come from the germline V gene. The CDR3 is 15 residues long. About 30,000 T cell genomes, or roughly 200 ng DNA, went into the sorted-subset replicate PCRs. Sequencing used immunoSEQ multiplex PCR; TCRdb keeps in-frame clones, though not all of them. The sample includes about 2.1 million clones, about 94% of them seen just once.

The chain joins TRBV4-3 to TRBJ1-3, with 9 bases fitting TRBD1. This clonotype was sampled from a young man in good health. Some clones in this sample may be carry-over from other donors' samples. The material sequenced was naive CD8+ T cells from PBMCs. CDR3 in amino acids: CASSQGTGDGNTIYF. DNA for the CDR3: TGCGCCAGCAGCCAAGGGACAGGGGATGGAAACACCATATATTTT.